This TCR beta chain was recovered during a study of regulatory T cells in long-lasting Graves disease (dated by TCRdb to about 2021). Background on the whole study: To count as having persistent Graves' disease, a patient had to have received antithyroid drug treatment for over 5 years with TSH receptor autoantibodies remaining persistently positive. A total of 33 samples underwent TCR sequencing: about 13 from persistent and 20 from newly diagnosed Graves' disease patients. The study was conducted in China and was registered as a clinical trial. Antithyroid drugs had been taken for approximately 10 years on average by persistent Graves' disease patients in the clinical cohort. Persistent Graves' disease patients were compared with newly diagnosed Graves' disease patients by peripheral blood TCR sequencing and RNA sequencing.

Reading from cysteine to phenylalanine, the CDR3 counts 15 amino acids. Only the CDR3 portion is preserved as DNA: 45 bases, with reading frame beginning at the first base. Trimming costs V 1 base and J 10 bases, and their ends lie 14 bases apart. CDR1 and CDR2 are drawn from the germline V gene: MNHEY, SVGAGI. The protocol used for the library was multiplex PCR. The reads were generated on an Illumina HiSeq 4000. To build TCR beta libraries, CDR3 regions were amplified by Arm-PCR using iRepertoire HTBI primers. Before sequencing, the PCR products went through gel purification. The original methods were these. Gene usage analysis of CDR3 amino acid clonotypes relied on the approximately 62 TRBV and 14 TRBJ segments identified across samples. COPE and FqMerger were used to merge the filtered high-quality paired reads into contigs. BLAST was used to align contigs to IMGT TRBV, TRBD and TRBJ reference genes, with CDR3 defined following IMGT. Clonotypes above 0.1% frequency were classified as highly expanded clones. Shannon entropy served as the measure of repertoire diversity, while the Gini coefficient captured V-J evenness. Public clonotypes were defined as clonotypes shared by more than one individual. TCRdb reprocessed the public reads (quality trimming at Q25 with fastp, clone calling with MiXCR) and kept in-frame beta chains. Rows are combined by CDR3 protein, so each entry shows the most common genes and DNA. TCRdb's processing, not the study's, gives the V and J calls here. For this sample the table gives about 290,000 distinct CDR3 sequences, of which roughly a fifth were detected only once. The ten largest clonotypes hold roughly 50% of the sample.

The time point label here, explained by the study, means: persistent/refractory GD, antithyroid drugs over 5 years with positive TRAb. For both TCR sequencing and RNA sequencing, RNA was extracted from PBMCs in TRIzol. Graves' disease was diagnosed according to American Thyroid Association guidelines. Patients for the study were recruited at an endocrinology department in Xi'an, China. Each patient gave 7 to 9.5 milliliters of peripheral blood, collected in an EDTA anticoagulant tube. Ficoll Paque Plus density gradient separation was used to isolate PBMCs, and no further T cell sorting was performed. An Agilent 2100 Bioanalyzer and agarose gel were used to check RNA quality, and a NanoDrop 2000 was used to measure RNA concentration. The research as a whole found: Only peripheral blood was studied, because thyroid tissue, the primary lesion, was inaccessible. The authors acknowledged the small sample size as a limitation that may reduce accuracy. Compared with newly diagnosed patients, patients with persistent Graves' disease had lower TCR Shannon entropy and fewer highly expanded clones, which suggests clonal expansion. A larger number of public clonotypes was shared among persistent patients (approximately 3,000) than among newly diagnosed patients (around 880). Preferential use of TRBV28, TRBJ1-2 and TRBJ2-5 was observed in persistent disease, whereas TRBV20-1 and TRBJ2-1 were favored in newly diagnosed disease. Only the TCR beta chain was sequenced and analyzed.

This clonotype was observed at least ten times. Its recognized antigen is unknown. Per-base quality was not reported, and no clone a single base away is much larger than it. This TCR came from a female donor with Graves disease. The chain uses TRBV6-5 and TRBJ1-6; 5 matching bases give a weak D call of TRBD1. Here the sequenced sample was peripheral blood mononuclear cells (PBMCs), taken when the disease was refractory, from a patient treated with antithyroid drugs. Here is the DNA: TGTGCCAGCAGTTACTTCGGGACGGTATACTCACCCCTCCACTTT. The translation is CASSYFGTVYSPLHF.